The text below deals with one T cell receptor beta chain. Its recognized antigen is unknown. No much larger clone is present one base from it, and per-base qualities are unavailable. The source of the sample is a study of radiotherapy plus CTLA-4 blockade in lung cancer (dated by TCRdb to the late 2010s). Notes on the research overall: Among enrolled patients, around 20% had an objective response and roughly 30% reached disease control. Study-wide findings and limitations: The strongest predictors of response were reported to be early dynamic shifts in blood T cell clones along with a rise in serum interferon-beta following radiation. After treatment with radiotherapy and ipilimumab, TCR clones that came from tumors expanded in the peripheral blood.

In this study, focal radiation therapy paired with CTLA-4 blockade (ipilimumab) was tested in patients who had chemo-refractory metastatic non-small-cell lung cancer. The library was generated by the immunoSEQ multiplex PCR assay. The clones in this table, taken by TCRdb from immuneACCESS, are in-frame only. Not every clone is retained; where verified, under half of the shortfall comes from an unresolved V gene, and the cause of the rest is unknown. The sample has tens of thousands of clones on record, about 79% of them singletons. The ten largest clones take up around 4% of the sample. This TCR derives from a human donor with non-small cell lung cancer who had a partial response to radiotherapy plus ipilimumab. Some clones in this sample may be carry-over from other donors' samples. The sample consisted of peripheral blood, taken from a patient treated with radiotherapy plus ipilimumab.

The CDR3 here reads CASSQDRVRHGYTF. The DNA reads as follows: TGCGCCAGCAGCCAAGATCGTGTCCGTCATGGCTACACCTTC. Recombination linked TRBV4-3 to TRBJ1-2; no confident D gene assignment can be made. The CDR3 numbers 14 residues from cysteine through phenylalanine. Only the CDR3 region is kept as DNA, spanning 42 bases read in frame from base 1. CDR1 LGHNA and CDR2 YSLEER are derived from the germline V gene. Relative to germline, V is 0 bases shorter and J is 6 bases shorter, with 11 bases between their ends.